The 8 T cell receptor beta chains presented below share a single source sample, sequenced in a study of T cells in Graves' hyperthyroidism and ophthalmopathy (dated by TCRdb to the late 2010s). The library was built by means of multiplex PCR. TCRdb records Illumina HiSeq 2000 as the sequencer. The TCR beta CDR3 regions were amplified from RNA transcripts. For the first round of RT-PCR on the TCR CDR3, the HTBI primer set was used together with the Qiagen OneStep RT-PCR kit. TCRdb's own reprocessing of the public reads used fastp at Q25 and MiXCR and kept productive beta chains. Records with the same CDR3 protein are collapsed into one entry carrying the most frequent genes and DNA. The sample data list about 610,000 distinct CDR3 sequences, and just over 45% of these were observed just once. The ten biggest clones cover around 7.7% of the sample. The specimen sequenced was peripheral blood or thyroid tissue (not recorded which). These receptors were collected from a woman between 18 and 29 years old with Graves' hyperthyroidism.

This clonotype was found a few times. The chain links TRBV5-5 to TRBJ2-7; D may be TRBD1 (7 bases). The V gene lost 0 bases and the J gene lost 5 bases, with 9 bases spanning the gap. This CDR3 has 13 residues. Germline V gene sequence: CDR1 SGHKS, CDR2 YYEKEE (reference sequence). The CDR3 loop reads CASSLVRGDEQYF. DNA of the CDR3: TGTGCCAGCAGCTTGGTCAGGGGGGACGAGCAGTACTTC.

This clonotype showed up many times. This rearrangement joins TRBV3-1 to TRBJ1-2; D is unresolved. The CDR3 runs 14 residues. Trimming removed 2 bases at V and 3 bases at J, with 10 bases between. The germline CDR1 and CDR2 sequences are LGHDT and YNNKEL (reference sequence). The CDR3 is CASSQLHLDYGYTF. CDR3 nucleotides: TGTGCCAGCAGCCAACTGCATCTGGACTATGGCTACACCTTC.

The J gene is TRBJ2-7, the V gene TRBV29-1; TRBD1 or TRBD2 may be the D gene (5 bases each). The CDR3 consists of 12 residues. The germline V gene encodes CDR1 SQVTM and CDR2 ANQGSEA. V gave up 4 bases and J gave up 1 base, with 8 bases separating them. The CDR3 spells CSVGGESYEQYF. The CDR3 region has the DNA TGCAGCGTTGGAGGGGAGTCCTACGAGCAGTACTTC.

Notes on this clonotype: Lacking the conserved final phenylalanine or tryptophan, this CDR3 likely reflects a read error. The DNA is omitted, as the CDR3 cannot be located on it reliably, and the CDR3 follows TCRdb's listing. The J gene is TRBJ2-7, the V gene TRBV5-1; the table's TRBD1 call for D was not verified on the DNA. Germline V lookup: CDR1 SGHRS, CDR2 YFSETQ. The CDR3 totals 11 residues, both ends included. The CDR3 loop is CASSLSGTTPH.

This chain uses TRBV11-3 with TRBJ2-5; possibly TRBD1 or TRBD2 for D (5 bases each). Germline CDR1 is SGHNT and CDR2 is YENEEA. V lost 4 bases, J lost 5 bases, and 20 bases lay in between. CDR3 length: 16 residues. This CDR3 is CASSSTGAQVRETQYF. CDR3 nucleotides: TGTGCCAGCAGCTCGACCGGGGCCCAAGTTAGGGAGACCCAGTACTTC.

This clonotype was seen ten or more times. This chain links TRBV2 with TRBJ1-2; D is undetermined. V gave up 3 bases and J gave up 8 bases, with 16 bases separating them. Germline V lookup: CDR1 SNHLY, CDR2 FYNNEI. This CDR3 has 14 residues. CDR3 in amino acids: CASSDGLPSGGYTF. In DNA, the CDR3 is TGTGCCAGCAGTGATGGGCTGCCTTCGGGAGGCTACACCTTC.

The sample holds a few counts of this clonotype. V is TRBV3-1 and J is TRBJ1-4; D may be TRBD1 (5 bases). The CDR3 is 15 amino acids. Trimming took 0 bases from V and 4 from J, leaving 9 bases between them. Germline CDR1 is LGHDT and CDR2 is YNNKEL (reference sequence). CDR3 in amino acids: CASSQDRDGNEKLFF. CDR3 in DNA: TGTGCCAGCAGCCAAGACCGGGACGGTAATGAAAAACTGTTTTTT.

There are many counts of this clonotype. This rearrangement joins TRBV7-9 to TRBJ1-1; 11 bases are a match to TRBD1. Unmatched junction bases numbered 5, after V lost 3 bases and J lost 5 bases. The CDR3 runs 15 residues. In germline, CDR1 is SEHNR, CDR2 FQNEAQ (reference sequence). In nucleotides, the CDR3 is TGTGCCAGCAGCTTCGGACAGGGGGCGGGGACTGAAGCTTTCTTT. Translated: CASSFGQGAGTEAFF.